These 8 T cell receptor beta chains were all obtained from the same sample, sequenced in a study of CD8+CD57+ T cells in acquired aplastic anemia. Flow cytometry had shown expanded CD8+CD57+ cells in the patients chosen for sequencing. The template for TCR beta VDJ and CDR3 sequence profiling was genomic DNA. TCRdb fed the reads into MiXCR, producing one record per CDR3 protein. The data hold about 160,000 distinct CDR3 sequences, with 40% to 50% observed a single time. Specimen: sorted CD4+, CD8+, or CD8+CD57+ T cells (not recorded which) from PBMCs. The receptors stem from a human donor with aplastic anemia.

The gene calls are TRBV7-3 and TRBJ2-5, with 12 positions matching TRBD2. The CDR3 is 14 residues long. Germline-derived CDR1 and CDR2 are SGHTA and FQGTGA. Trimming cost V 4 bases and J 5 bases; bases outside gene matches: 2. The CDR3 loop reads CASSSLAGGETQYF. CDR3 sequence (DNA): TGTGCCAGCAGCTCACTAGCGGGAGGCGAGACCCAGTACTTC.

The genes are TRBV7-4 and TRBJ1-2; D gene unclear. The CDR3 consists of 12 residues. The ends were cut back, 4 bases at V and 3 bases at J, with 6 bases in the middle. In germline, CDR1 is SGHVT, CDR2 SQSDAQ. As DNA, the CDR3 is TGTGCCAGCAGCTCGGAGGACTATGGCTACACCTTC. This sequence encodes CASSSEDYGYTF.

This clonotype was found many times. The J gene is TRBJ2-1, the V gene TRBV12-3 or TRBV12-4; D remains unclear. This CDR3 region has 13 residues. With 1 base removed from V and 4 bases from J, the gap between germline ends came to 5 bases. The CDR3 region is CASSLDRYNEQFF. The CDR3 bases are TGTGCCAGCAGTTTAGACCGGTACAATGAGCAGTTCTTC.

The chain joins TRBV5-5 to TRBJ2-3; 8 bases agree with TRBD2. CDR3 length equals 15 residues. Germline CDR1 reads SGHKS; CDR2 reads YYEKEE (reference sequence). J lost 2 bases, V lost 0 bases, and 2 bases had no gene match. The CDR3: CASSLGGRHTDTQYF. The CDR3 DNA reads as TGTGCCAGCAGCTTGGGCGGGAGGCACACAGATACGCAGTATTTT.

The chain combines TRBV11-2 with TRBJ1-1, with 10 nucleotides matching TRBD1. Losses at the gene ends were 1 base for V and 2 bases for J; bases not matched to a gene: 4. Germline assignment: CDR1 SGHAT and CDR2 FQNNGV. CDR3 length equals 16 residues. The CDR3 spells CASSLVGTGANTEAFF. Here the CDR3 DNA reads TGTGCCAGCAGCTTAGTAGGGACAGGGGCAAACACTGAAGCTTTCTTT. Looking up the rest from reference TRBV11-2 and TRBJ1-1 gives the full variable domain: EAGVAQSPRYKIIEKRQSVAFWCNPISGHATLYWYQQILGQGPKLLIQFQNNGVVDDSQLPKDRFSAERLKGVDSTLKIQPAKLEDSAVYLCASSLVGTGANTEAFFGQGTRLTVV.

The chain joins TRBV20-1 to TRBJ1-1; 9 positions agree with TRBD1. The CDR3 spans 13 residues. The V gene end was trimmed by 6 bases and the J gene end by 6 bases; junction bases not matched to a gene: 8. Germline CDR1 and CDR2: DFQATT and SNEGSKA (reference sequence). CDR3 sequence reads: CSAEGQGAPEAFF. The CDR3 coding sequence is TGCAGTGCCGAGGGACAGGGTGCTCCTGAAGCTTTCTTT.

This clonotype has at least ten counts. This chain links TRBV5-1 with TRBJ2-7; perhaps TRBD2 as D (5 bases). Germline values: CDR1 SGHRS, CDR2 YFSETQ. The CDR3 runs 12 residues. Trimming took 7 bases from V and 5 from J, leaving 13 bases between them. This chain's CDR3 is CASYLRVDEQYF. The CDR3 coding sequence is TGCGCCAGCTACTTGAGGGTCGACGAGCAGTACTTC.

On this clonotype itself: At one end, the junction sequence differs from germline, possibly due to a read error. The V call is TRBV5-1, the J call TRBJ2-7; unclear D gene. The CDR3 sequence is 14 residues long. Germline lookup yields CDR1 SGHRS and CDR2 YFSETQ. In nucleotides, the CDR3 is TGCGCCAGTAGCTTGGTCGGGTTTCCCTACGAGCAGTGCTTC. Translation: CASSLVGFPYEQCF.